Listed here is a single TCR beta chain. This sample was included in a study of blood T cell repertoires in COVID-19. Study-wide context: Material from acute and convalescent COVID-19 was sourced from the United States, Italy and Spain. T cells, B-cell-depleted T cells, or PBMCs supplied cDNA or gDNA.

Original methodology: Nucleated cell number was recorded as an estimate derived from reference gene primer amplification. Measured with immunoSEQ multiplex PCR; TCRdb has only the in-frame clones, and not every one. That table supplies the V and J calls and clone size; D and trimming were determined from the DNA. The sample lists 45,000 to 65,000 clones, 81% seen once, with around 5.3% in the top ten. With V trimmed by 3 bases and J by 1 base, 5 bases remained unmatched. CDR3 length: 16 residues. Germline CDR1 reads KGHDR; CDR2 reads SFDVKD. The chain uses TRBV24-1 and TRBJ1-5; 7 bases line up with TRBD1. The sequence was collected from a woman aged 55-75 years with acute or convalescent COVID-19. Sequencing was performed on peripheral blood. The CDR3 sequence: CATSDRDSISNQPQHF. DNA for the CDR3: TGTGCCACCAGTGATCGGGACAGTATAAGCAATCAGCCCCAGCATTTT.